This passage covers 30 T cell receptor beta chains from one sample sequenced in a study of blood T cell repertoires in COVID-19 (dated by TCRdb to about 2020). The method behind the library was the immunoSEQ multiplex PCR assay. TCRdb's version of the immuneACCESS table is confined to in-frame rearrangements and falls short of the full clone set. An unresolved V gene accounts for under half of the shortfall where checked; the remainder is of unknown origin. This sample lists 20,000 to 30,000 clones; around 90% were detected once. The ten largest clonotypes hold approximately 20% of the sample. The specimen was peripheral blood. The receptors here all came from a man aged 65 to 79 in a cohort sampled during active COVID-19.

The chain has TRBV30 and TRBJ2-3; the D gene is possibly TRBD2 (6 bases). The CDR3 contains 15 residues. Trimming cost V 0 bases and J 4 bases, with 14 bases left between them. Germline CDR1 GTSNPN, CDR2 SVGIG (reference sequence). CDR3 nucleotide sequence: TGTGCCTGGAGTGTACGGCGGGATCGGGCAGATACGCAGTATTTT. Translating it yields CAWSVRRDRADTQYF.

This clone was found once. The chain is built from TRBV18 and TRBJ1-3; D is possibly TRBD1 (5 bases). V lost 6 bases to trimming and J lost 3 bases, with 18 bases between them. There are 16 residues in the CDR3. Germline V gene lookup returns CDR1 KGHSH and CDR2 LQKENI. CDR3 nucleotides: TGTGCCAGCTCCGAGACCATTGACAGATATGGAAACACCATATATTTT. Translated, it gives CASSETIDRYGNTIYF.

The chain uses TRBV19 and TRBJ1-5, with D perhaps TRBD1 (5 bases). The germline V and J ends were trimmed by 5 bases and 0 bases, with 11 bases remaining between them. The CDR3 covers 15 residues. Germline lookup yields CDR1 LNHDA and CDR2 SQIVND (reference sequence). The CDR3 region has the DNA TGTGCCAGTAGTGGACAACCTTATAGCAATCAGCCCCAGCATTTT. It translates to CASSGQPYSNQPQHF.

This chain links TRBV28 with TRBJ2-3, with TRBD2 identical over 9 bases. The CDR3 covers 16 residues. In germline, CDR1 is MDHEN, CDR2 SYDVKM. The V gene end was trimmed by 3 bases and the J gene end by 0 bases; junction bases not matched to a gene: 4. The DNA for the CDR3 is TGTGCCAGCAGTTTTCTAGCGGGAACTAGCACAGATACGCAGTATTTT. It specifies CASSFLAGTSTDTQYF.

The CDR3 sequence is CAWSIYQATDTQYF. Written as DNA, the CDR3 is TGTGCCTGGAGTATTTACCAGGCCACAGATACGCAGTATTTT. The chain uses TRBV30 and TRBJ2-3; D gene ambiguous. The germline CDR1 and CDR2 sequences are GTSNPN and SVGIG (reference sequence). V was trimmed by 2 bases and J by 2 bases, leaving 11 bases between them. The CDR3 covers 14 residues.

The chain employs TRBV29-1 and TRBJ1-1, with a tentative D call TRBD1 (5 bases). Germline loops: CDR1 SQVTM, CDR2 ANQGSEA. With 4 bases removed from V and 1 base from J, the gap between germline ends came to 13 bases. The CDR3 length is 14 residues. The CDR3 nucleotides read TGCAGCGTTGGACAGACCGTTTGGAACACTGAAGCTTTCTTT. The encoded protein is CSVGQTVWNTEAFF.

The V and J genes are TRBV11-2 and TRBJ2-1, with 8 nucleotides matching TRBD2. Germline V gene lookup returns CDR1 SGHAT and CDR2 FQNNGV. This CDR3 is 15 amino acids long. Germline trimming cut 5 bases from V and 0 bases from J; bases unmatched to any gene: 3. The CDR3 nucleotides read TGTGCCAGCAGCCCAACTAGCGGCTCCTACAATGAGCAGTTCTTC. It is translated as CASSPTSGSYNEQFF.

The gene calls are TRBV7-2 and TRBJ1-5; the match to TRBD1 covers 7 bases. The V gene end was trimmed by 4 bases and the J gene end by 4 bases; junction bases not matched to a gene: 4. Germline lookup yields CDR1 SGHTA and CDR2 FQGNSA. The CDR3 runs 14 residues. The CDR3 loop reads CASSSQGGNQPQHF. Written as DNA, the CDR3 is TGTGCCAGCAGCTCCCAGGGGGGTAATCAGCCCCAGCATTTT.

The chain carries TRBV9 and TRBJ2-2, with 15 bases lining up with TRBD2. V shed 4 bases and J 4 bases; nucleotides not matched to a gene: 5. CDR1 and CDR2 from the germline V gene are SGDLS and YYNGEE. CDR3 length: 17 residues. Here the CDR3 DNA reads TGTGCCAGCAGCTTGGGACTAGCGGGAGGTGGCACCGGGGAGCTGTTTTTT. Amino acid sequence: CASSLGLAGGGTGELFF.

This rearrangement joins TRBV2 to TRBJ2-2, with no clear D. The CDR3 is made up of 15 amino acids. Germline V gene sequence: CDR1 SNHLY, CDR2 FYNNEI. Trimming stripped 2 bases from V and 1 base from J, with 8 bases between. For the CDR3, the DNA is TGTGCCAGCAGTGAAAAGGCAGGGAACACCGGGGAGCTGTTTTTT. Translation gives CASSEKAGNTGELFF.

The chain is built from TRBV6-5 and TRBJ2-7, with TRBD2 matching 10 bases. V dropped 5 bases and J dropped 9; count of bases not matched to a gene: 13. Germline values: CDR1 MNHEY, CDR2 SVGAGI. This CDR3 has 15 amino acids. The CDR3 loop reads CASSPASGGLLGQYF. The CDR3 nucleotides are TGTGCCAGCAGTCCGGCTAGCGGGGGTCTCCTCGGGCAGTACTTC.

The V call is TRBV2, the J call TRBJ1-1; D is perhaps TRBD1 (6 bases). Trimming pared 4 bases from V and 5 bases from J, leaving 17 bases between. The CDR3 contains 15 residues. The germline V gene encodes CDR1 SNHLY and CDR2 FYNNEI. The CDR3 is CASSVSIQGWTEAFF. As DNA, the CDR3 is TGTGCCAGCAGTGTGTCAATACAGGGTTGGACTGAAGCTTTCTTT.

The V gene is TRBV7-2, the J gene TRBJ2-4; 14 positions match TRBD2. The CDR3 spans 18 residues. J was trimmed by 3 bases and V by 2 bases; bases with no gene match: 6. Germline assignment: CDR1 SGHTA and CDR2 FQGNSA. The CDR3 here is CASSLFGTSGSGKNIQYF. The CDR3 DNA sequence: TGTGCCAGCAGCTTATTTGGGACTAGCGGGAGCGGCAAAAACATTCAGTACTTC.

The chain joins TRBV18 to TRBJ2-3, with 7 bases lining up with TRBD2. Germline V gives CDR1 KGHSH, CDR2 LQKENI. The CDR3 is 18 residues long. V lost 0 bases and J lost 4; bases outside the gene matches: 13. The chain's CDR3 is CASSPPLVRAGDSDTQYF. The CDR3 region has the DNA TGTGCCAGCTCACCACCGTTAGTTCGGGCGGGAGATTCAGATACGCAGTATTTT.

V usage is TRBV18 and J usage is TRBJ1-5, with TRBD1 matching 7 bases. Germline CDR1 is KGHSH and CDR2 is LQKENI. V shed 3 bases, J shed 2 bases, and the junction held 7 bases outside the gene matches. This CDR3 is 16 amino acids long. The CDR3 sequence is CASSPYTGDGNQPQHF. The CDR3 nucleotides are TGTGCCAGCTCACCCTATACAGGGGACGGCAATCAGCCCCAGCATTTT.

The chain's CDR3 is CASSYLTGWYDYEQYF. DNA of the CDR3: TGTGCCAGCAGTTACCTCACAGGGTGGTACGACTACGAGCAGTACTTC. The V gene is TRBV6-2 or TRBV6-3, the J gene TRBJ2-7; the D gene is possibly TRBD1 (6 bases). Germline CDR1 reads MNHEY; CDR2 reads SVGEGT. This CDR3 has 16 residues. V was trimmed by 2 bases and J by 3 bases, leaving 17 bases between them.

The chain is built from TRBV11-2 and TRBJ2-3; 10 bases fit TRBD2. CDR3 length equals 16 residues. V lost 6 bases, J lost 2 bases, and 8 bases stayed unmatched. Germline V gene lookup returns CDR1 SGHAT and CDR2 FQNNGV. CDR3 nucleotides: TGTGCCAGCAGTCCAGGACTAGCGGCCCACACAGATACGCAGTATTTT. Translated, it gives CASSPGLAAHTDTQYF. Drawing the rest from reference TRBV11-2 and TRBJ2-3, the complete variable domain is EAGVAQSPRYKIIEKRQSVAFWCNPISGHATLYWYQQILGQGPKLLIQFQNNGVVDDSQLPKDRFSAERLKGVDSTLKIQPAKLEDSAVYLCASSPGLAAHTDTQYFGPGTRLTVL.

The chain joins TRBV5-1 to TRBJ1-6; perhaps TRBD1 as D (5 bases). The CDR3 is made up of 13 amino acids. Germline values: CDR1 SGHRS, CDR2 YFSETQ. The V end was cut by 0 bases, the J end by 14 bases, with 12 bases between. CDR3 protein: CASSLDVGPALHF. The DNA for the CDR3 is TGCGCCAGCAGCTTGGACGTGGGGCCGGCCCTCCACTTT.

V and J are TRBV28 and TRBJ2-1; a possible D gene is TRBD1 (6 bases). Germline CDR1 MDHEN, CDR2 SYDVKM. The CDR3 runs 13 residues. V was trimmed by 4 bases and J by 12 bases, leaving 16 bases between them. DNA of the CDR3: TGTGCCAGCAGTTCAGGGGTCGATCAGGGGCAGTTCTTC. It encodes CASSSGVDQGQFF.

The chain uses TRBV7-2 and TRBJ2-5, with 9 bases that match TRBD1. The CDR3 length is 16 residues. V was pared by 5 bases and J by 5 bases, with 12 bases of the junction left unmatched. CDR1 is SGHTA, CDR2 FQGNSA, per germline. CDR3 in DNA: TGTGCCAGCAGCCCTAGAGGGACAGGGACTTGGGAGACCCAGTACTTC. It translates to CASSPRGTGTWETQYF.

This chain links TRBV28 with TRBJ2-7; 7 nucleotides agree with TRBD1. The J segment lost 2 bases and the V segment lost 3 bases, leaving 1 base of the junction unmatched. Germline-derived CDR1 and CDR2 are MDHEN and SYDVKM. The CDR3 has 13 residues. CDR3 protein: CASSLTGPYEQYF. The CDR3 nucleotides read TGTGCCAGCAGTTTGACAGGGCCCTACGAGCAGTACTTC.

The CDR3 bases are TGCAGTGCTAGTGGGAACCCCAATAGCGGGGTAAGCTCCTACGAGCAGTACTTC. Its protein product is CSASGNPNSGVSSYEQYF. The J gene is TRBJ2-7, the V gene TRBV20-1, with 8 bases fitting TRBD2. After removal of 3 bases from V and 0 bases from J, the junction contained 16 bases not matched to a gene. Germline loops: CDR1 DFQATT, CDR2 SNEGSKA (reference sequence). This CDR3 comprises 18 residues.

In its sample, this clone ranks as medium-sized. The CDR3: CATSDHVNYGYTF. CDR3 DNA: TGTGCCACCAGTGATCATGTGAACTATGGCTACACCTTC. The chain couples TRBV24-1 to TRBJ1-2, with D hard to call. Germline values: CDR1 KGHDR, CDR2 SFDVKD. This CDR3 has 13 amino acids. V was cut by 3 bases and J by 2 bases, with 6 bases left in between.

The genes are TRBV19 and TRBJ1-2, with 8 bases lining up with TRBD1. Germline loops: CDR1 LNHDA, CDR2 SQIVND (reference sequence). Trimming at V came to 7 bases and at J to 2 bases, leaving 6 bases not matched to a gene. The CDR3 contains 14 residues. The CDR3 here is CASKTPGGNYGYTF. CDR3 in DNA: TGTGCCAGTAAAACCCCAGGGGGCAACTATGGCTACACCTTC. Together with reference TRBV19 and TRBJ1-2, the CDR3 gives the full variable domain: DGGITQSPKYLFRKEGQNVTLSCEQNLNHDAMYWYRQDPGQGLRLIYYSQIVNDFQKGDIAEGYSVSREKKESFPLTVTSAQKNPTAFYLCASKTPGGNYGYTFGSGTRLTVV.

The J gene is TRBJ2-2, the V gene TRBV19; the match to TRBD1 covers 9 bases. CDR1 and CDR2 from the germline V gene are LNHDA and SQIVND (reference sequence). The CDR3 is 14 residues long. V shed 6 bases, J shed 7 bases, and the junction held 6 bases outside the gene matches. CDR3 sequence: CASRGDRVIGELFF. CDR3 nucleotide sequence: TGTGCCAGTAGGGGGGACAGGGTTATCGGGGAGCTGTTTTTT.

The gene calls are TRBV5-8 and TRBJ1-5; the D is unclear. The CDR3 has 15 amino acids. The ends were cut back, 2 bases at V and 2 bases at J, with 11 bases in the middle. Germline V gene data show CDR1 as SGHTS and CDR2 as YDEGEE. CDR3 sequence: CASSFGVSGNQPQHF. The CDR3, as DNA: TGTGCCAGCAGCTTTGGGGTTAGCGGCAATCAGCCCCAGCATTTT.

The rearrangement uses TRBV27 and TRBJ1-4; TRBD1 agrees at 9 bases. Germline CDR1 is MNHEY and CDR2 is SMNVEV (reference sequence). The V gene end was trimmed by 4 bases and the J gene end by 5 bases; junction bases not matched to a gene: 5. The CDR3 has 15 residues. The CDR3 DNA sequence: TGTGCCAGCAGTTCTCGACAGGGGGGAAATGAAAAACTGTTTTTT. Translation: CASSSRQGGNEKLFF.

Worth noting for this clone: An end of the junction does not agree with germline; a read error may underlie this. The chain recombines TRBV20-1 with TRBJ2-7, with D possibly being TRBD2 (5 bases). Germline CDR1 is DFQATT and CDR2 is SNEGSKA (reference sequence). This CDR3 is built from 10 residues. CDR3 nucleotide sequence: TGCAGTGCTGCGGGCCAGGCAGGCAGGTTC. Translating it yields CSAAGQAGRF.

In this sample, this clone turned up once. The chain recombines TRBV7-9 with TRBJ2-1; no definite D call. The CDR3 contains 13 residues. The V end was cut by 3 bases, the J end by 4 bases, with 7 bases between. The germline V gene encodes CDR1 SEHNR and CDR2 FQNEAQ (reference sequence). CDR3 nucleotide sequence: TGTGCCAGCAGCTTCTGGCCTTACAATGAGCAGTTCTTC. This encodes CASSFWPYNEQFF. Combining the CDR3 with reference TRBV7-9 and TRBJ2-1 gives the whole variable domain DTGVSQNPRHKITKRGQNVTFRCDPISEHNRLYWYRQTLGQGPEFLTYFQNEAQLEKSRLLSDRFSAERPKGSFSTLEIQRTEQGDSAMYLCASSFWPYNEQFFGPGTRLTVL.

This clone has just a few counts. The V gene is TRBV28, the J gene TRBJ1-5, with 12 positions matching TRBD1. The CDR3 extends over 18 amino acids. Germline V gene lookup returns CDR1 MDHEN and CDR2 SYDVKM. The V and J ends lost 2 bases and 3 bases, in that order; junction bases with no gene match: 8. The CDR3 DNA reads as TGTGCCAGCAGTTTACCCGGGACAGGGGGCTTTAACAATCAGCCCCAGCATTTT. Its protein product is CASSLPGTGGFNNQPQHF.